Sequencing of this TCR beta chain was carried out in a study of T cells in pancreatic ductal adenocarcinoma. Study-level points and caveats: The resected pancreatic cancer cohort was biased toward the minority with early-stage disease. Tumor samples had fewer productive templates and approximately 8-fold fewer unique clonotypes than blood. Tumor and blood clonality did not differ significantly, about 0.11 versus 0.072. Tumors hold more CD45RO+ effector T cells, which may bias toward lower diversity.

No neoadjuvant therapy was given to the selected pancreatic ductal adenocarcinoma patients before their surgery. With regard to this clone: As yet, its antigen is unknown.

Data came from immunoSEQ multiplex PCR; TCRdb stores just in-frame clones and leaves some out. This table has about 11,000 clones, 86% appearing once. Looked up from germline, CDR1 is MNHEY and CDR2 is SMNVEV (reference sequence). The V gene end was trimmed by 4 bases and the J gene end by 2 bases; junction bases not matched to a gene: 16. The CDR3 consists of 19 residues. This chain connects TRBV27 to TRBJ2-7, with TRBD2 matching 11 bases. Sequencing input: PBMCs. The receptor was derived from a human donor with pancreatic ductal adenocarcinoma. CDR3 nucleotide sequence: TGTGCCAGCAGTTCCTACAGGGGGACTTCTAGCGGGAGGACCTACGAGCAGTACTTC. Protein: CASSSYRGTSSGRTYEQYF.